The 25 T cell receptor beta chains below were found in one sample sequenced in a study of beta chain features in type 1 diabetes. These receptors have no identified antigens. The study, taken as a whole, reports: TCRB CDR3s from Type 1 diabetes patients were moderately but significantly shorter in all four CD4+ subsets.

Isolated RNA was reverse transcribed in full, so expressed TCRB transcripts were sequenced. TCRdb's table, derived via immunoSEQ multiplex PCR, lists solely in-frame clones and lacks some. Altogether roughly 340,000 clones are present, roughly 12% being singletons, with the ten largest covering about 0.01%. Sequencing was carried out using naive CD4+ T cells from blood. The receptors were gathered from a woman in her late teens or twenties with type 1 diabetes.

The rearrangement joins TRBV18 to TRBJ2-3; 7 bases line up with TRBD2. With 3 bases clipped from V and 6 bases from J, the junction kept 9 bases outside the gene matches. Per germline, CDR1 KGHSH and CDR2 LQKENI. This CDR3 is 15 amino acids long. This CDR3 is CASSPAGETMDTQYF. CDR3 bases: TGTGCCAGCTCACCCGCGGGGGAGACGATGGATACGCAGTATTTT.

The sample holds a few counts of this clone. The V call is TRBV4-3, the J call TRBJ2-4; 13 bases align to TRBD2. J gave up 1 base and V 1 base, and 7 bases lay outside the gene matches. Looked up from germline, CDR1 is LGHNA and CDR2 is YSLEER. The CDR3 length is 19 residues. In DNA, the CDR3 is TGCGCCAGCAGCCAAGGACTAGCGGGGGGCTTGGCGGCCAAAAACATTCAGTACTTC. Its translation: CASSQGLAGGLAAKNIQYF.

Only a few counts were recorded for this clone. The CDR3: CASSPEQTSGIHWEQFF. The CDR3 DNA follows: TGTGCCAGCTCACCCGAACAGACTAGCGGGATTCACTGGGAGCAGTTCTTC. This rearrangement joins TRBV18 to TRBJ2-1; 11 nucleotides match TRBD2. After removal of 3 bases from V and 10 bases from J, the junction contained 14 bases not matched to a gene. CDR1 and CDR2 (germline): KGHSH, LQKENI. CDR3 length equals 17 residues.

This chain uses TRBV21-1 with TRBJ1-4; the table's D call, TRBD1, has no DNA check behind it. TRBV21-1 is flagged as a pseudogene. The CDR3 totals 15 residues. The CDR3 reads CASSSTRDRREKLFF. CDR3 bases: TGTGCCAGCAGCTCGACCAGGGACAGAAGGGAAAAACTGTTTTTT.

This clone was counted only a few times. The chain links TRBV4-2 to TRBJ2-5, with TRBD2 identical over 8 bases. Unmatched junction bases numbered 14, after V lost 1 base and J lost 4 bases. This CDR3 comprises 18 residues. CDR1 LGHNA and CDR2 YNFKEQ come from the germline V gene. The CDR3 DNA reads as TGTGCCAGCAGCCAAGGACGGGGGGGGGCGGCAGCGGGAGAGACCCAGTACTTC. As protein: CASSQGRGGAAAGETQYF.

The V call is TRBV5-1, the J call TRBJ1-1; 7 bases line up with TRBD1. CDR1 and CDR2 from the germline V gene are SGHRS and YFSETQ. The trim removed 3 bases at V and 5 bases at J, leaving 10 bases unmatched. The CDR3 is made up of 15 amino acids. Written as DNA, the CDR3 is TGCGCCAGCAGCTCGTTCTTGGGGGGACAGACTGAAGCTTTCTTT. It encodes CASSSFLGGQTEAFF.

The CDR3: CASSQVRSSGAGELFF. The CDR3 region has the DNA TGCGCCAGCAGCCAAGTTCGCTCCAGCGGGGCGGGGGAGCTGTTTTTT. The genes are TRBV4-1 and TRBJ2-2; 7 bases align to TRBD2. This CDR3 contains 16 residues. V gave up 1 base and J gave up 8 bases; unmatched junction bases: 10. CDR1 is MGHRA, CDR2 YSYEKL, per germline.

This clone was observed a handful of times. The chain recombines TRBV6-6 with TRBJ2-7; 12 bases fit TRBD1. CDR1 is MNHNY, CDR2 SVGAGI, per germline (reference sequence). V lost 4 bases, J lost 4 bases, and 2 bases stayed unmatched. There are 14 residues in the CDR3. CDR3: CASSWGQGAYEQYF. DNA of the CDR3: TGTGCCAGCAGTTGGGGACAGGGGGCGTACGAGCAGTACTTC.

This clone was counted only a few times. This sequence joins TRBV18 and TRBJ2-2; the D is unclear. This CDR3 contains 16 residues. Trimming cost V 3 bases and J 9 bases, with 20 bases left between them. Germline values: CDR1 KGHSH, CDR2 LQKENI. CDR3 amino acids: CASSPPAGASNRELFF. In DNA, the CDR3 is TGTGCCAGCTCACCCCCGGCTGGCGCTAGTAACCGGGAGCTGTTTTTT.

This clone was seen only a few times. The chain's CDR3 is CASSIPGGQETQYF. DNA for the CDR3: TGTGCCAGTAGTATTCCGGGGGGCCAAGAGACCCAGTACTTC. V usage is TRBV19 and J usage is TRBJ2-5; 7 positions match TRBD2. Germline values: CDR1 LNHDA, CDR2 SQIVND (reference sequence). After removal of 3 bases from V and 1 base from J, the junction contained 2 bases not matched to a gene. The CDR3 runs to 14 residues.

This clone was found a few times. The gene calls are TRBV29-1 and TRBJ2-3; a weak D match, TRBD2 (5 bases). V was shortened by 1 base and J by 10 bases, with 21 bases between the two germline ends. Per the germline V gene, CDR1 is SQVTM and CDR2 is ANQGSEA. This CDR3 is 15 amino acids long. The CDR3 nucleotides read TGCAGCGTTGAAGTGGTTGGAGGCATCTCAGCGGCGCAGTATTTT. Translated: CSVEVVGGISAAQYF.

This clone was counted only a few times. The V and J genes are TRBV4-2 and TRBJ2-1; 7 nucleotides agree with TRBD1. This CDR3 region has 18 residues. Germline V gene lookup returns CDR1 LGHNA and CDR2 YNFKEQ. The V gene end was trimmed by 4 bases and the J gene end by 5 bases; junction bases not matched to a gene: 17. In DNA, the CDR3 is TGTGCCAGCAGCCGACTTGGAGCTTTAGGGGGCGGCAACAATGAGCAGTTCTTC. This encodes CASSRLGALGGGNNEQFF.

V gene TRBV27 combines with J gene TRBJ2-5; TRBD1 is a possible D gene (5 bases). CDR3 length: 14 amino acids. Germline V gene sequence: CDR1 MNHEY, CDR2 SMNVEV (reference sequence). The V gene lost 1 base and the J gene lost 3 bases, with 9 bases spanning the gap. CDR3 protein: CASSLYGAEETQYF. The CDR3 coding sequence is TGTGCCAGCAGTTTATATGGGGCCGAAGAGACCCAGTACTTC.

This clone was picked up a small number of times. V and J are TRBV6-5 and TRBJ2-6; D might be TRBD1 (6 bases). The CDR3 consists of 14 residues. The V gene lost 10 bases and the J gene lost 5 bases, with 15 bases spanning the gap. The germline V gene has CDR1 MNHEY and CDR2 SVGAGI. The CDR3 DNA is TGTGCCACAATGCCAGGGGCCCGGGCCAACGTCCTGACTTTC. It codes for CATMPGARANVLTF.

The chain has TRBV2 and TRBJ1-6; D remains unclear. V lost 0 bases and J lost 10, with 13 bases in between. Germline assignment: CDR1 SNHLY and CDR2 FYNNEI. The CDR3 is 15 residues long. The CDR3 is CASSEAGLEGSPLHF. The DNA for the CDR3 is TGTGCCAGCAGTGAAGCGGGCCTAGAGGGATCACCCCTCCACTTT.

This clone showed up just a few times. The rearrangement uses TRBV4-3 and TRBJ1-2; D possibly corresponds to TRBD1 (6 bases). Germline V CDR1 and CDR2: LGHNA, YSLEER. The CDR3 has 16 residues. The ends were cut back, 4 bases at V and 4 bases at J, with 19 bases in the middle. The CDR3 sequence is CASSPDTGIGPYGYTF. DNA for the CDR3: TGCGCCAGCAGCCCTGACACAGGGATCGGTCCCTATGGCTACACCTTC.

The rearrangement uses TRBV25-1 and TRBJ1-5; a weak D match, TRBD1 (5 bases). The CDR3 length is 15 residues. Trimming shortened V by 3 bases and J by 1 base, and 10 bases separated the two germline ends. Germline V CDR1 and CDR2: MGHDK, SYGVNS. The CDR3 spells CASSEPGLSNQPQHF. The DNA of the CDR3 is TGTGCCAGCAGTGAGCCAGGGCTAAGCAATCAGCCCCAGCATTTT.

V gene TRBV13 combines with J gene TRBJ1-1; TRBD1 might be the D (5 bases). With 3 bases removed from V and 1 base from J, the gap between germline ends came to 12 bases. CDR3 length equals 15 residues. Germline loops: CDR1 PRHDT, CDR2 FYEKMQ (reference sequence). The CDR3 DNA sequence: TGTGCCAGCAGCTTTAAAAGGGGCAGGAACACTGAAGCTTTCTTT. This encodes CASSFKRGRNTEAFF.

This rearrangement joins TRBV11-2 to TRBJ1-2, with D unclear. Per germline, CDR1 SGHAT and CDR2 FQNNGV. Trimming left V 6 bases short and J 2 bases short, with 13 bases between. CDR3 length: 14 amino acids. The CDR3 nucleotides are TGTGCCAGCAGGCCGGGCGCGGGGAACTATGGCTACACCTTC. As protein: CASRPGAGNYGYTF.

The J gene is TRBJ1-6, the V gene TRBV19; 8 bases line up with TRBD1. From germline, CDR1 is LNHDA and CDR2 SQIVND (reference sequence). V lost 4 bases and J lost 3; bases outside the gene matches: 5. This CDR3 is built from 16 residues. The CDR3 loop reads CASSNSGTGYNSPLHF. CDR3 in DNA: TGTGCCAGTAGTAACTCCGGGACAGGCTATAATTCACCCCTCCACTTT.

The sample holds a few counts of this clone. The chain uses TRBV30 and TRBJ2-5; possibly TRBD2 for D (5 bases). The DNA matches TRBJ2-7 better at its end, which makes the J call doubtful. This CDR3 is built from 15 residues. Germline lookup yields CDR1 GTSNPN and CDR2 SVGIG (reference sequence). CDR3: CAWRRRADGNYEQYF. As DNA, the CDR3 is TGTGCCTGGAGACGGCGGGCGGACGGGAACTACGAGCAGTACTTC.

This sequence joins TRBV14 and TRBJ1-1, with D unresolved. The CDR3 has 13 amino acids. From germline, CDR1 is SGHDN and CDR2 FVKESK. V lost 0 bases, J lost 7 bases, and 9 bases lay in between. CDR3 region: CASSQDTGFEAFF. The CDR3 DNA sequence: TGTGCCAGCAGCCAAGATACGGGGTTTGAAGCTTTCTTT.

This chain links TRBV25-1 with TRBJ1-4; 7 bases are shared with TRBD1. The ends lost 8 bases at V and 6 bases at J; junction bases unmatched: 9. Germline CDR1 MGHDK, CDR2 SYGVNS. The CDR3 has 14 residues. The CDR3 spells CASRLTGTHEKLFF. The CDR3 nucleotides read TGTGCCAGCCGTTTGACAGGGACCCATGAAAAACTGTTTTTT. Supplemented by reference TRBV25-1 and TRBJ1-4, the full variable domain reads EADIYQTPRYLVIGTGKKITLECSQTMGHDKMYWYQQDPGMELHLIHYSYGVNSTEKGDLSSESTVSRIRTEHFPLTLESARPSHTSQYLCASRLTGTHEKLFFGSGTQLSVL.

This clone was detected a few times. The rearrangement uses TRBV5-4 and TRBJ2-3; possibly TRBD2 for D (7 bases). Looked up from germline, CDR1 is SGHNT and CDR2 is YYREEE (reference sequence). The CDR3 totals 14 residues. The V gene lost 2 bases and the J gene lost 5 bases, with 12 bases spanning the gap. The CDR3 spells CASSFRGAEDTQYF. CDR3 DNA sequence: TGTGCCAGCAGCTTCCGGGGGGCAGAAGATACGCAGTATTTT.

With regard to this clone: The junction differs from germline at one of its ends, possibly a read error. J is TRBJ1-2 and V is TRBV28; a weak D match, TRBD1 (6 bases). The CDR3 contains 11 residues. Germline V gene data show CDR1 as MDHEN and CDR2 as SYDVKM. Here the CDR3 DNA reads TGTGCCAGCAGTTCAGACGACAGGTGCAACTTC. Amino acid sequence: CASSSDDRCNF.